The 32 T cell receptor beta chains below were found in one sample sequenced in a study of blood T cell repertoires in COVID-19. Sequenced by immunoSEQ multiplex PCR; TCRdb stores in-frame clones only, minus some. The profile shows about 270,000 clones, roughly 85% of them singletons. The sample was peripheral blood. Receptor source: a woman under 30 with acute or convalescent COVID-19.

V gene TRBV28 combines with J gene TRBJ1-2; TRBD1 might be the D (6 bases). The CDR3 has 19 amino acids. Germline V gene lookup returns CDR1 MDHEN and CDR2 SYDVKM. The V gene lost 5 bases and the J gene lost 3 bases, with 28 bases spanning the gap. The CDR3 reads CASSPQGKGEIESDYGYTF. CDR3 coding DNA: TGTGCCAGCAGTCCGCAGGGTAAGGGGGAGATAGAGAGCGACTATGGCTACACCTTC.

The V and J genes are TRBV30 and TRBJ2-1; 7 bases match TRBD1. The CDR3 sequence is 14 residues long. J lost 6 bases, V lost 3 bases, and 8 bases had no gene match. Germline CDR1 GTSNPN, CDR2 SVGIG (reference sequence). In DNA form, the CDR3 reads TGTGCCTGGAGGACGACAGGGCGCACCAATGAGCAGTTCTTC. Amino acid sequence: CAWRTTGRTNEQFF. Complete variable domain (other parts from reference TRBV30 and TRBJ2-1): SQTIHQWPATLVQPVGSPLSLECTVEGTSNPNLYWYRQAAGRGLQLLFYSVGIGQISSEVPQNLSASRPQDRQFILSSKKLLLSDSGFYLCAWRTTGRTNEQFFGPGTRLTVL.

CDR3 coding DNA: TGTGCCAGCAGCCGGACGACAGGGGTCCGGGACGATGAGCAGTTCTTC. Translated: CASSRTTGVRDDEQFF. V gene TRBV3-1 (or the pseudogene TRBV3-2) combines with J gene TRBJ2-1; TRBD1 agrees at 8 bases. CDR1 is LGHDT, CDR2 YNNKEL, per germline (reference sequence). J was trimmed by 8 bases and V by 4 bases; bases with no gene match: 13. There are 16 residues in the CDR3.

This rearrangement joins TRBV5-1 to TRBJ1-1; 10 bases are shared with TRBD1. CDR1 and CDR2 (germline): SGHRS, YFSETQ. The CDR3 is made up of 16 amino acids. V lost 3 bases, J lost 3 bases, and 8 bases stayed unmatched. CDR3 loop: CASSSGQGISYTEAFF. The CDR3 DNA sequence: TGCGCCAGCAGCTCGGGACAGGGGATTTCCTACACTGAAGCTTTCTTT.

V gene TRBV6-2 or TRBV6-3 combines with J gene TRBJ1-1; 7 bases line up with TRBD1. The length of the CDR3 is 14 residues. CDR1 is MNHEY and CDR2 is SVGEGT in the germline V gene. The V and J ends lost 5 bases and 1 base, in that order; junction bases with no gene match: 4. As DNA, the CDR3 is TGTGCCAGCAGTGAGGGACAGTGGAACACTGAAGCTTTCTTT. Its protein product is CASSEGQWNTEAFF.

The V call is TRBV6-5, the J call TRBJ2-5; TRBD2 matches 8 bases. The CDR3 has 14 residues. V gave up 7 bases and J gave up 3 bases; unmatched junction bases: 7. The germline CDR1 and CDR2 sequences are MNHEY and SVGAGI. The CDR3 coding sequence is TGTGCCAGCACCGCAACTAGCGGCGAAGAGACCCAGTACTTC. Protein sequence: CASTATSGEETQYF.

This clone came up a few times. The chain links TRBV1 to TRBJ1-6; the table's D gene call, TRBD1, was not cross checked with the DNA. TRBV1 is termed a pseudogene. This CDR3 has 15 amino acids. This CDR3 is CTSSQDNPQDSPLHF. For the CDR3, the DNA is TGCACCAGCAGCCAAGATAACCCCCAGGATTCACCCCTCCACTTT.

This clone was seen a few times. The genes are TRBV3-1 (or the pseudogene TRBV3-2) and TRBJ2-7, with 7 bases that match TRBD1. The CDR3 consists of 14 residues. Per germline, CDR1 LGHDT and CDR2 YNNKEL (reference sequence). J lost 4 bases, V lost 6 bases, and 9 bases had no gene match. The CDR3, as DNA: TGTGCCAGCAGGGACAGGACTGGGAAGTACGAGCAGTACTTC. Its translation is CASRDRTGKYEQYF.

This clone has a single count. The chain carries TRBV7-2 and TRBJ2-7, with unresolved D. The CDR3 is 14 amino acids. Germline V gene lookup returns CDR1 SGHTA and CDR2 FQGNSA. V lost 5 bases, J lost 4 bases, and 15 bases lay in between. CDR3 bases: TGTGCCAGCAGCCCGCCCTTGGCCCTTTACGAGCAGTACTTC. It specifies CASSPPLALYEQYF.

The chain is built from TRBV24-1 and TRBJ2-2; 7 bases line up with TRBD1. From germline, CDR1 is KGHDR and CDR2 SFDVKD. The CDR3 is 16 amino acids. J gave up 3 bases and V 1 base, and 4 bases lay outside the gene matches. CDR3 DNA: TGTGCCACCAGTGATTTTAACAGGGGATACACCGGGGAGCTGTTTTTT. Its protein is CATSDFNRGYTGELFF.

The J gene is TRBJ2-1, the V gene TRBV4-1; TRBD2 might be the D (5 bases). Trimming took off 0 bases at V and 3 bases at J, with 12 bases between the two ends. Germline V lookup: CDR1 MGHRA, CDR2 YSYEKL. This CDR3 is built from 16 residues. CDR3 nucleotides: TGCGCCAGCAGCCAAGAACCAGCGGAACTCTACAATGAGCAGTTCTTC. Protein product: CASSQEPAELYNEQFF.

V and J are TRBV27 and TRBJ2-7; TRBD2 is a possible D gene (6 bases). The germline V gene has CDR1 MNHEY and CDR2 SMNVEV (reference sequence). Trimming left V 2 bases short and J 2 bases short, with 13 bases between. CDR3 length: 15 amino acids. This CDR3 is CASSLKAGGPYEQYF. DNA for the CDR3: TGTGCCAGCAGTTTAAAAGCGGGTGGGCCCTACGAGCAGTACTTC.

V is TRBV30 and J is TRBJ2-5, with 7 bases lining up with TRBD1. The CDR3 totals 14 residues. Germline-derived CDR1 and CDR2 are GTSNPN and SVGIG (reference sequence). V shed 1 base and J 2 bases; nucleotides not matched to a gene: 4. CDR3 sequence (DNA): TGTGCCTGGAGTGCGGGACAGCTACAAGAGACCCAGTACTTC. This gives the protein CAWSAGQLQETQYF. Together with reference TRBV30 and TRBJ2-5, the CDR3 gives the full variable domain: SQTIHQWPATLVQPVGSPLSLECTVEGTSNPNLYWYRQAAGRGLQLLFYSVGIGQISSEVPQNLSASRPQDRQFILSSKKLLLSDSGFYLCAWSAGQLQETQYFGPGTRLLVL.

The chain joins TRBV6-5 to TRBJ2-5; the D gene is possibly TRBD2 (5 bases). The CDR3 sequence is 14 residues long. Germline V gives CDR1 MNHEY, CDR2 SVGAGI. V gave up 4 bases and J gave up 1 base, with 10 bases separating them. The CDR3 loop is CASSFTRSQETQYF. Written as DNA, the CDR3 is TGTGCCAGCAGTTTTACTAGATCCCAAGAGACCCAGTACTTC.

The J gene is TRBJ1-2, the V gene TRBV6-6; D ambiguous. This CDR3 region has 14 residues. Per the germline V gene, CDR1 is MNHNY and CDR2 is SVGAGI (reference sequence). V lost 6 bases, J lost 4 bases, and 15 bases lay in between. The CDR3 reads CASRILGGLYGYTF. DNA of the CDR3: TGTGCCAGCAGGATCCTGGGCGGACTCTATGGCTACACCTTC.

This chain links TRBV19 with TRBJ1-3; tentative D call: TRBD1 (5 bases). Germline lookup yields CDR1 LNHDA and CDR2 SQIVND (reference sequence). Trimming shortened V by 10 bases and J by 1 base, and 14 bases separated the two germline ends. The length of the CDR3 is 14 residues. CDR3 sequence reads: CATEGRDSGNTIYF. The CDR3 DNA reads TGTGCCACTGAGGGGAGGGATTCTGGAAACACCATATATTTT.

The rearrangement links TRBV7-6 to TRBJ2-1; 12 nucleotides line up with TRBD2. The CDR3 sequence is 15 residues long. The V segment lost 5 bases and the J segment 8 bases; nucleotides outside the gene matches: 7. Germline CDR1 SGHVS, CDR2 FNYEAQ. CDR3 in amino acids: CASSASSGRGHEQFF. For the CDR3, the DNA is TGTGCCAGCAGCGCCTCTAGCGGGAGGGGGCATGAGCAGTTCTTC.

This clone has more than one count but fewer than ten. The chain couples TRBV11-2 to TRBJ1-1; possible D gene TRBD1, 6 bases. The CDR3 spans 14 residues. Germline V gives CDR1 SGHAT, CDR2 FQNNGV. Trimming left V 4 bases short and J 5 bases short, with 14 bases between. This chain's CDR3 is CASSYTQGKTEAFF. CDR3 in DNA: TGTGCCAGCAGCTACACTCAGGGGAAGACTGAAGCTTTCTTT.

V usage is TRBV3-1 (or the pseudogene TRBV3-2) and J usage is TRBJ1-4; maybe TRBD1 (6 bases). Germline CDR1 reads LGHDT; CDR2 reads YNNKEL (reference sequence). This CDR3 is built from 16 residues. The ends were cut back, 4 bases at V and 2 bases at J, with 14 bases in the middle. The CDR3 sequence is CASSPKRGWTNEKLFF. For the CDR3, the DNA is TGTGCCAGCAGCCCCAAAAGGGGGTGGACTAATGAAAAACTGTTTTTT.

The rearrangement joins TRBV4-1 to TRBJ1-3, with 9 bases that match TRBD1. Germline loops: CDR1 MGHRA, CDR2 YSYEKL. V shed 0 bases, J shed 1 base, and the junction held 7 bases outside the gene matches. CDR3 size: 18 residues. Here the CDR3 reads CASSQDPGQGPSGNTIYF. The CDR3 bases are TGCGCCAGCAGCCAAGACCCGGGACAGGGCCCTTCTGGAAACACCATATATTTT.

The chain recombines TRBV13 with TRBJ1-1; 7 positions match TRBD1. With V trimmed by 4 bases and J by 6 bases, 11 bases remained unmatched. This CDR3 region has 15 residues. Germline V gene lookup returns CDR1 PRHDT and CDR2 FYEKMQ (reference sequence). CDR3 residues: CASSSLGRGQPEAFF. The DNA for the CDR3 is TGTGCCAGCAGCTCACTCGGGAGGGGGCAACCTGAAGCTTTCTTT.

The chain links TRBV27 to TRBJ1-6; maybe TRBD1 (5 bases). Germline V gene sequence: CDR1 MNHEY, CDR2 SMNVEV (reference sequence). V lost 3 bases to trimming and J lost 6 bases, with 9 bases between them. The CDR3 loop spans 14 amino acids. The CDR3 spells CASSLGGINSPLHF. The CDR3 DNA reads as TGTGCCAGCAGTTTGGGGGGGATTAATTCACCCCTCCACTTT.

The chain uses TRBV3-1 (or the pseudogene TRBV3-2) and TRBJ2-3, with D possibly matching TRBD2 (5 bases). Looked up from germline, CDR1 is LGHDT and CDR2 is YNNKEL (reference sequence). The V end was cut by 4 bases, the J end by 4 bases, with 12 bases between. The CDR3 contains 14 residues. The CDR3 loop is CASSLSSGADTQYF. In DNA form, the CDR3 reads TGTGCCAGCAGCCTTTCGAGCGGTGCAGATACGCAGTATTTT.

The chain couples TRBV5-1 to TRBJ2-2, with a possible D match to TRBD1 (6 bases). Germline V lookup: CDR1 SGHRS, CDR2 YFSETQ. The V gene lost 0 bases and the J gene lost 6 bases, with 12 bases spanning the gap. This CDR3 comprises 15 residues. The CDR3, as DNA: TGCGCCAGCAGCTTGGCCAGGGGCGCAGCCGGGGAGCTGTTTTTT. Protein sequence: CASSLARGAAGELFF.

The chain links TRBV18 to TRBJ2-1; tentatively, D is TRBD2 (6 bases). Germline CDR1 reads KGHSH; CDR2 reads LQKENI. The CDR3 covers 14 residues. The V and J ends lost 7 bases and 7 bases respectively, with 17 bases between them. CDR3: CASYSGSKANEQFF. CDR3 sequence (DNA): TGTGCCAGCTATAGCGGCTCCAAGGCTAATGAGCAGTTCTTC.

V usage is TRBV18 and J usage is TRBJ1-2, with 8 bases fitting TRBD1. Germline lookup yields CDR1 KGHSH and CDR2 LQKENI. The CDR3 has 13 residues. The ends lost 8 bases at V and 3 bases at J; junction bases unmatched: 5. CDR3 in DNA: TGTGCCAGCGCAACAGGGGGGGACTATGGCTACACCTTC. Its translation: CASATGGDYGYTF.

This clone was counted between two and nine times. The V call is TRBV23-1, the J call TRBJ1-2; TRBD1 matches 7 bases. TRBV23-1 is an ORF; its function is uncertain. The CDR3 covers 13 residues. J was trimmed by 8 bases and V by 8 bases; bases with no gene match: 11. The CDR3 DNA follows: TGCGCCAGCGCGCGACAGGGAAGAGGGGGCTACACCTTC. Translating gives CASARQGRGGYTF.

This clone was counted once. This chain joins TRBV25-1 and TRBJ2-1; D unresolved. Per germline, CDR1 MGHDK and CDR2 SYGVNS. The germline V and J ends were trimmed by 1 base and 9 bases, with 4 bases remaining between them. The CDR3 contains 11 residues. The CDR3 DNA reads as TGTGCCAGCAGTGAATCCAGTGAGCAGTTCTTC. Translation gives CASSESSEQFF.

The gene calls are TRBV6-5 and TRBJ2-6; D is unresolved. Trimming pared 2 bases from V and 0 bases from J, leaving 8 bases between. Germline lookup yields CDR1 MNHEY and CDR2 SVGAGI. The CDR3 runs 16 residues. The CDR3 loop reads CASSYERPSGANVLTF. Written as DNA, the CDR3 is TGTGCCAGCAGTTACGAGAGGCCCTCTGGGGCCAACGTCCTGACTTTC.

The CDR3 reads CATSDRDRAPYEQYF. The CDR3 bases are TGTGCCACCAGTGACCGGGACAGAGCCCCCTACGAGCAGTACTTC. This rearrangement joins TRBV24-1 to TRBJ2-7, with 7 positions matching TRBD1. V lost 4 bases to trimming and J lost 2 bases; unmatched junction nucleotides: 7. CDR3 size: 15 residues. The germline gives CDR1 KGHDR, CDR2 SFDVKD.

The chain recombines TRBV6-6 with TRBJ2-7; TRBD1 is a possible D gene (5 bases). There are 14 residues in the CDR3. Trimming left V 2 bases short and J 6 bases short, with 14 bases between. From germline, CDR1 is MNHNY and CDR2 SVGAGI (reference sequence). The CDR3 loop is CASSYVPKGSEQYF. For the CDR3, the DNA is TGTGCCAGCAGTTACGTCCCGAAGGGGTCCGAGCAGTACTTC.

The chain has TRBV7-2 and TRBJ2-1; TRBD1 is a possible D gene (5 bases). With 4 bases removed from V and 7 bases from J, the gap between germline ends came to 8 bases. This CDR3 has 12 amino acids. Germline-derived CDR1 and CDR2 are SGHTA and FQGNSA. In DNA, the CDR3 is TGTGCCAGCAGCTGGACAACAAATGAGCAGTTCTTC. It specifies CASSWTTNEQFF.